The 10 T cell receptor beta chains in this list originate from one sample, sequenced in a study of blood T cell repertoires in COVID-19. TCRdb keeps only in-frame clones here, not all; method: immunoSEQ multiplex PCR. The data show about 480,000 clones, with about 88% seen just once and around 0.92% held by the top ten. The specimen sequenced was peripheral blood. These receptors originate from a young man with COVID-19, enrolled during active disease.

V gene TRBV2 combines with J gene TRBJ2-5; maybe TRBD1 (6 bases). Germline-derived CDR1 and CDR2 are SNHLY and FYNNEI. This CDR3 has 14 residues. The V end lost 7 bases, the J end lost 1 base, and 13 bases lay between the germline ends. This CDR3 is CASKGDRGQETQYF. The CDR3 DNA is TGTGCCAGCAAGGGGGATCGGGGCCAAGAGACCCAGTACTTC. Based on the CDR3 plus reference TRBV2 and TRBJ2-5, the full variable domain is EPEVTQTPSHQVTQMGQEVILRCVPISNHLYFYWYRQILGQKVEFLVSFYNNEISEKSEIFDDQFSVERPDGSNFTLKIRSTKLEDSAMYFCASKGDRGQETQYFGPGTRLLVL.

As to this clone: Other DNA sequences from this sample encode an identical CDR3 as well. This rearrangement joins TRBV6-5 to TRBJ1-2, with 9 bases lining up with TRBD1. The germline gives CDR1 MNHEY, CDR2 SVGAGI. CDR3 length equals 13 residues. Germline trimming cut 6 bases from V and 3 bases from J; bases unmatched to any gene: 2. The chain's CDR3 is CASSRTGDYGYTF. DNA of the CDR3: TGTGCCAGCAGCAGGACAGGGGACTATGGCTACACCTTC.

This chain connects TRBV18 to TRBJ2-5; 7 bases map to TRBD2. The CDR3 covers 14 residues. Trimming removed 3 bases from V and 1 base from J; junction bases left unmatched: 2. Germline V gene lookup returns CDR1 KGHSH and CDR2 LQKENI. CDR3 coding DNA: TGTGCCAGCTCACCTCTAGCGGTCCAAGAGACCCAGTACTTC. Translating it yields CASSPLAVQETQYF.

The CDR3 spells CAISPGQNTGELFF. For the CDR3, the DNA is TGTGCCATCAGTCCGGGACAGAACACCGGGGAGCTGTTTTTT. The V call is TRBV10-3, the J call TRBJ2-2, with a possible D match to TRBD1 (6 bases). Germline CDR1 ENHRY, CDR2 SYGVKD. Trimming left V 5 bases short and J 1 base short, with 8 bases between. The CDR3 loop spans 14 amino acids.

This clone was detected only once. CDR3 sequence reads: CASRRDPRDGYTF. The CDR3 nucleotides are TGTGCCAGCAGACGGGATCCCAGAGATGGCTACACCTTC. This sequence joins TRBV12-3 or TRBV12-4 and TRBJ1-2; D not resolved. With 6 bases removed from V and 6 bases from J, the gap between germline ends came to 14 bases. The CDR3 extends over 13 amino acids.

The chain joins TRBV7-7 to TRBJ2-1; D perhaps matches TRBD2 (6 bases). The V end was cut by 1 base, the J end by 2 bases, with 9 bases between. Germline CDR1 SSHAT, CDR2 FNYEAQ (reference sequence). The CDR3 has 15 amino acids. The CDR3 sequence: CASSLGEAAYNEQFF. The CDR3 bases are TGTGCCAGCAGCTTAGGGGAGGCCGCCTACAATGAGCAGTTCTTC.

The chain carries TRBV6-6 and TRBJ1-4; D not certain. Trimming shortened V by 5 bases and J by 3 bases, and 13 bases separated the two germline ends. The CDR3 is made up of 15 amino acids. CDR1 is MNHNY, CDR2 SVGAGI, per germline (reference sequence). CDR3 region: CASSRAAGSNEKLFF. Written as DNA, the CDR3 is TGTGCCAGCAGTAGGGCTGCGGGGTCTAATGAAAAACTGTTTTTT.

The CDR3 reads CAWDPGQVAREQYF. The CDR3 region has the DNA TGTGCCTGGGATCCGGGACAGGTAGCTAGGGAGCAGTACTTC. V usage is TRBV30 and J usage is TRBJ2-7; 8 nucleotides line up with TRBD1. Losses at the gene ends were 5 bases for V and 7 bases for J; bases not matched to a gene: 13. CDR1 and CDR2 (germline): GTSNPN, SVGIG (reference sequence). The CDR3 covers 14 residues.

The chain carries TRBV9 and TRBJ2-3, with unresolved D. CDR1 SGDLS and CDR2 YYNGEE come from the germline V gene. CDR3 length equals 11 residues. V was pared by 2 bases and J by 6 bases, with 4 bases between. The CDR3 region has the DNA TGTGCCAGCAGCGTGGAGGATACGCAGTATTTT. The encoded protein is CASSVEDTQYF.

The CDR3, as DNA: TGCGCCAGCAGCTTTGATTCAGGCAGGGTGGAGGAAAAACTGTTTTTT. This translates into CASSFDSGRVEEKLFF. The chain employs TRBV4-1 and TRBJ1-4; perhaps TRBD1 as D (5 bases). V lost 5 bases, J lost 8 bases, and 21 bases lay in between. This CDR3 contains 16 residues. In germline, CDR1 is MGHRA, CDR2 YSYEKL.